The 19 T cell receptor beta chains reported below all come from one sample, sequenced in a study of beta chain features in type 1 diabetes. Regarding the study as a whole: Shortening of TCRB CDR3s, moderate but significant, appeared in all four CD4+ subsets of Type 1 diabetes patients.

The antigens of these receptors remain unknown. The entirety of the isolated RNA underwent reverse transcription, so expressed TCRB transcripts were sequenced. Assay used: immunoSEQ multiplex PCR; TCRdb lists only in-frame clones, some missing. The repertoire has 640,000 or so clones, about 14% of them found once; the top ten carry roughly 0.04%. Sample: naive CD4+ T cells from blood. All receptors come from a man younger than 30 with type 1 diabetes.

The sample holds a few counts of this clone. The rearrangement joins TRBV30 to TRBJ2-4; unclear D gene. V lost 1 base, J lost 4 bases, and 8 bases lay in between. The CDR3 is 13 residues long. From germline, CDR1 is GTSNPN and CDR2 SVGIG (reference sequence). The CDR3 DNA reads TGTGCCTGGAGTGCGGATTTGAAAAACATTCAGTACTTC. It is translated as CAWSADLKNIQYF. Looking up the rest from reference TRBV30 and TRBJ2-4 gives the full variable domain: SQTIHQWPATLVQPVGSPLSLECTVEGTSNPNLYWYRQAAGRGLQLLFYSVGIGQISSEVPQNLSASRPQDRQFILSSKKLLLSDSGFYLCAWSADLKNIQYFGAGTRLSVL.

The J gene is TRBJ1-1, the V gene TRBV2; D uncertain. V gave up 6 bases and J gave up 3 bases, with 11 bases separating them. Looked up from germline, CDR1 is SNHLY and CDR2 is FYNNEI. This CDR3 comprises 13 residues. CDR3 sequence reads: CASSLRFYTEAFF. CDR3 DNA: TGTGCCAGCAGCCTCCGTTTCTACACTGAAGCTTTCTTT.

This sequence joins TRBV29-1 and TRBJ2-5; weak D call: TRBD2 (7 bases). V lost 8 bases and J lost 5, with 15 bases in between. Looked up from germline, CDR1 is SQVTM and CDR2 is ANQGSEA. The CDR3 spans 12 residues. CDR3: CSTWGGAETQYF. The DNA of the CDR3 is TGCAGCACCTGGGGGGGGGCTGAGACCCAGTACTTC.

As concerns this clone: The junction departs from the called germline gene at one end, perhaps through a read error. This chain joins TRBV18 and TRBJ1-2; TRBD1 matches 7 bases. Germline V lookup: CDR1 KGHSH, CDR2 LQKENI. This CDR3 has 11 residues. CDR3 in DNA: TGTGCCAGCTCACCCGCCGGACAGGCCCTATTC. The encoded protein is CASSPAGQALF.

The rearrangement links TRBV7-9 to TRBJ2-5; a possible D gene is TRBD2 (5 bases). This CDR3 is built from 16 residues. Germline V gene sequence: CDR1 SEHNR, CDR2 FQNEAQ (reference sequence). Trimming left V 1 base short and J 5 bases short, with 17 bases between. As DNA, the CDR3 is TGTGCCAGCAGCTTAGAGGGCACAGCTGGAGGTGAGACCCAGTACTTC. It encodes CASSLEGTAGGETQYF.

V gene TRBV5-1 combines with J gene TRBJ2-1; D is ambiguous. Germline CDR1 is SGHRS and CDR2 is YFSETQ. This CDR3 region has 16 residues. V shed 2 bases and J shed 0 bases, with 12 bases lying between them. The DNA of the CDR3 is TGCGCCAGCAGCTTAACGACTCCCGTCTCCTACAATGAGCAGTTCTTC. Translating gives CASSLTTPVSYNEQFF.

The rearrangement uses TRBV19 and TRBJ2-1; TRBD2 aligns across 7 bases. Germline-derived CDR1 and CDR2 are LNHDA and SQIVND (reference sequence). The CDR3 consists of 17 residues. V lost 6 bases and J lost 4; bases outside the gene matches: 15. CDR3 sequence: CASSPDRASGEYNEQFF. CDR3 DNA: TGTGCCAGTAGCCCGGATCGGGCTAGCGGCGAATACAATGAGCAGTTCTTC. Full variable domain (missing parts from reference TRBV19 and TRBJ2-1): DGGITQSPKYLFRKEGQNVTLSCEQNLNHDAMYWYRQDPGQGLRLIYYSQIVNDFQKGDIAEGYSVSREKKESFPLTVTSAQKNPTAFYLCASSPDRASGEYNEQFFGPGTRLTVL.

The chain couples TRBV2 to TRBJ2-5; 9 nucleotides line up with TRBD1. Germline CDR1 SNHLY, CDR2 FYNNEI. This CDR3 region has 17 residues. The junction had 14 bases not matched to a gene; V was cut back by 4 bases and J by 5 bases. The CDR3 DNA is TGTGCCAGCAGTGCAGTACCCGGGACAGGGTTCGAGGAGACCCAGTACTTC. Translation gives CASSAVPGTGFEETQYF.

There are a few counts of this clone. This chain connects TRBV23-1 to TRBJ1-5; D gene uncertain. TRBV23-1 is labeled an ORF, and its function is uncertain. The CDR3 sequence is 18 residues long. With 11 bases removed from V and 0 bases from J, the gap between germline ends came to 26 bases. The chain's CDR3 is CAPLAEGPHPYSNQPQHF. The DNA for the CDR3 is TGCGCCCCTTTGGCCGAGGGCCCTCATCCTTATAGCAATCAGCCCCAGCATTTT.

The CDR3 reads CSVEDGLWEQYF. Here the CDR3 DNA reads TGCAGCGTTGAAGACGGCCTGTGGGAGCAGTACTTC. The genes are TRBV29-1 and TRBJ2-7; D is undetermined. The CDR3 has 12 amino acids. The V gene's germline CDR1 is SQVTM and CDR2 ANQGSEA. Trimming took 0 bases from V and 7 from J, leaving 10 bases between them.

The chain carries TRBV29-1 and TRBJ2-5, with TRBD1 matching 8 bases. In germline, CDR1 is SQVTM, CDR2 ANQGSEA. This CDR3 is built from 15 residues. V lost 4 bases to trimming and J lost 11 bases; unmatched junction nucleotides: 18. In DNA form, the CDR3 reads TGCAGCGTTGGCTACCGGGGACAGGCGGTACGGGAGCAGTACTTC. Translated: CSVGYRGQAVREQYF.

The V call is TRBV9, the J call TRBJ2-1, with 9 positions matching TRBD1. This CDR3 region has 15 residues. V trimming: 4 bases; J trimming: 8 bases; junction bases outside the gene matches: 10. Germline CDR1 reads SGDLS; CDR2 reads YYNGEE. This CDR3 reads CASSSTGTGFDEQFF. In DNA form, the CDR3 reads TGTGCCAGCAGCTCGACCGGGACAGGGTTCGATGAGCAGTTCTTC.

A few counts support this clone. The CDR3: CAWSSPGQGRYGYTF. CDR3 bases: TGTGCCTGGAGTTCCCCTGGACAGGGAAGGTATGGCTACACCTTC. The chain is built from TRBV30 and TRBJ1-2; 8 bases fit TRBD1. With 2 bases clipped from V and 5 bases from J, the junction kept 10 bases outside the gene matches. The germline V gene encodes CDR1 GTSNPN and CDR2 SVGIG (reference sequence). The CDR3 totals 15 residues.

This clone has more than one count but fewer than ten. The V gene is TRBV7-2, the J gene TRBJ2-1; D unresolved. There are 13 residues in the CDR3. V was trimmed by 2 bases and J by 7 bases, leaving 9 bases between them. Germline V lookup: CDR1 SGHTA, CDR2 FQGNSA. CDR3 coding DNA: TGTGCCAGCAGCTTACCACACGGAAATGAGCAGTTCTTC. This encodes CASSLPHGNEQFF.

V gene TRBV30 combines with J gene TRBJ1-4; the D is unclear. Germline V gene lookup returns CDR1 GTSNPN and CDR2 SVGIG (reference sequence). V shed 5 bases and J shed 5 bases, with 18 bases lying between them. The CDR3 runs to 15 residues. The CDR3 here is CAWLPERRRNEKLFF. The DNA for the CDR3 is TGTGCCTGGCTCCCCGAGCGGAGGCGGAATGAAAAACTGTTTTTT.

The chain couples TRBV4-3 to TRBJ1-5; tentative D call: TRBD1 (5 bases). Per the germline V gene, CDR1 is LGHNA and CDR2 is YSLEER. CDR3 length: 16 residues. V dropped 0 bases and J dropped 2 bases, with 11 bases sitting between them. In nucleotides, the CDR3 is TGCGCCAGCAGCCAAGATGGGGGAGTACGCAATCAGCCCCAGCATTTT. It is translated as CASSQDGGVRNQPQHF.

This clone was seen a few times. CDR3 DNA sequence: TGTGCCTGGAGTCCCCAGCGGGATACGCAGTATTTT. Residues: CAWSPQRDTQYF. J is TRBJ2-3 and V is TRBV30; a possible D gene is TRBD2 (5 bases). The CDR3 sequence is 12 residues long. Germline CDR1 reads GTSNPN; CDR2 reads SVGIG (reference sequence). Trimming took off 2 bases at V and 6 bases at J, with 9 bases between the two ends.

The CDR3 is CASGWGLATDTQYF. The DNA for the CDR3 is TGTGCCAGCGGATGGGGACTAGCGACAGATACGCAGTATTTT. This chain connects TRBV9 to TRBJ2-3; 10 bases fit TRBD2. Per germline, CDR1 SGDLS and CDR2 YYNGEE. CDR3 size: 14 residues. The V gene end was trimmed by 7 bases and the J gene end by 3 bases; junction bases not matched to a gene: 5. Together with reference TRBV9 and TRBJ2-3, the CDR3 gives the full variable domain: DSGVTQTPKHLITATGQRVTLRCSPRSGDLSVYWYQQSLDQGLQFLIQYYNGEERAKGNILERFSAQQFPDLHSELNLSSLELGDSALYFCASGWGLATDTQYFGPGTRLTVL.

The chain couples TRBV19 to TRBJ2-4; 8 bases are shared with TRBD2. The germline gives CDR1 LNHDA, CDR2 SQIVND (reference sequence). The CDR3 is 16 residues long. Trimming removed 8 bases from V and 0 bases from J; junction bases left unmatched: 9. CDR3 sequence reads: CASCEGAGAAKNIQYF. The CDR3 DNA reads as TGTGCCAGTTGTGAGGGAGCGGGAGCAGCCAAAAACATTCAGTACTTC.